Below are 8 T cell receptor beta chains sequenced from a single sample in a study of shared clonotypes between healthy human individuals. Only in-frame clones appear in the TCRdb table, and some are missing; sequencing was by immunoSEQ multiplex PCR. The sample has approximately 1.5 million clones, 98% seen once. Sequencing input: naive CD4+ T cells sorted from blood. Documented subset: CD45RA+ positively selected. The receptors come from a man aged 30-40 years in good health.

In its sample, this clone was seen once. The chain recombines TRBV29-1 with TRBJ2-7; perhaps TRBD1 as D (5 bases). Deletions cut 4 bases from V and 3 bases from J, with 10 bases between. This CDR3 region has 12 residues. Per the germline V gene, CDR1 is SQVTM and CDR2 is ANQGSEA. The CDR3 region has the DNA TGCAGCGTTGTAGGGGCCCTCTACGAGCAGTACTTC. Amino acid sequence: CSVVGALYEQYF.

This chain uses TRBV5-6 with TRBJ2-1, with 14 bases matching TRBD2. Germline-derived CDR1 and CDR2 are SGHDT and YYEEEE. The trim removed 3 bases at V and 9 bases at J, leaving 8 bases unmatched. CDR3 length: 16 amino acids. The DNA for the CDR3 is TGTGCCAGCAGCTGGAGACTAGCGGGAGGGCTGGTTGAGCAGTTCTTC. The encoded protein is CASSWRLAGGLVEQFF.

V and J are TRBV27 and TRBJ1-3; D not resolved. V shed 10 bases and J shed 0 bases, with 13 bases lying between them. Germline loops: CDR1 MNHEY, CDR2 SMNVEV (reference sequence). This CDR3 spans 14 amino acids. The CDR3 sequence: CATRVSHSGNTIYF. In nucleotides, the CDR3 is TGTGCCACGCGCGTCTCCCACTCTGGAAACACCATATATTTT.

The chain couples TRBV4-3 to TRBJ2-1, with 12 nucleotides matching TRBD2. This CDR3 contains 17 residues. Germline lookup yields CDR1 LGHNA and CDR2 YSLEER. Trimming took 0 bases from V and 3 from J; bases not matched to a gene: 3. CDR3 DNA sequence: TGCGCCAGCAGCCAAGATGCGACTAGCGGGAGCTACAATGAGCAGTTCTTC. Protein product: CASSQDATSGSYNEQFF.

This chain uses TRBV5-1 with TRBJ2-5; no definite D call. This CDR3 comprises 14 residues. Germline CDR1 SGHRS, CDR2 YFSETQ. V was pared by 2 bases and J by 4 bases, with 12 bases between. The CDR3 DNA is TGCGCCAGCAGCTTCGGGCAGCACGGAGAGACCCAGTACTTC. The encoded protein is CASSFGQHGETQYF.

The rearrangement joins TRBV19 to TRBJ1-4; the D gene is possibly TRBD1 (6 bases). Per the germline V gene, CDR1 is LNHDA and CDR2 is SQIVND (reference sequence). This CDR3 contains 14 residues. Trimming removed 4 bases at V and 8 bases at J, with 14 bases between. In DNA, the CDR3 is TGTGCCAGTAGTAATACAGGGTCACGCGAAAAACTGTTTTTT. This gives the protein CASSNTGSREKLFF.

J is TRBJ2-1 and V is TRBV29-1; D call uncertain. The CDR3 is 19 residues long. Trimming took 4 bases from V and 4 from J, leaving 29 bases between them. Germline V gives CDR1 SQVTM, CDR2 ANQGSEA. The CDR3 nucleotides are TGCAGCGTTGGCCTTGGCCCCATTTTGGCGGCACGCCCGTACAATGAGCAGTTCTTC. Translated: CSVGLGPILAARPYNEQFF.

The CDR3 coding sequence is TGTGCCAGCAGCGTCCGGGACAGAGACACAAATTACAAACGTGAGCAGTTCTTC. The encoded protein is CASSVRDRDTNYKREQFF. The rearrangement links TRBV2 to TRBJ2-1; 7 positions agree with TRBD1. V shed 6 bases, J shed 9 bases, and the junction held 23 bases outside the gene matches. The CDR3 consists of 18 residues. Germline assignment: CDR1 SNHLY and CDR2 FYNNEI.